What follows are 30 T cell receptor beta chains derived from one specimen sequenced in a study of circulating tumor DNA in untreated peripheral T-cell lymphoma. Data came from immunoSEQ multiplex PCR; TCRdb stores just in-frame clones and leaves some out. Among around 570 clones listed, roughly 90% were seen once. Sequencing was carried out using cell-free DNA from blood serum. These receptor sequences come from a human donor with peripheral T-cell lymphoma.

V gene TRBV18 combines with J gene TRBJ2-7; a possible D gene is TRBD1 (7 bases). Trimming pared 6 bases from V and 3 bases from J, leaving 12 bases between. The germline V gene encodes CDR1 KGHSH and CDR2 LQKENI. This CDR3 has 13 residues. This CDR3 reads CASSAGQIYEQYF. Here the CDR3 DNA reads TGTGCCAGCTCTGCGGGACAGATCTACGAGCAGTACTTC.

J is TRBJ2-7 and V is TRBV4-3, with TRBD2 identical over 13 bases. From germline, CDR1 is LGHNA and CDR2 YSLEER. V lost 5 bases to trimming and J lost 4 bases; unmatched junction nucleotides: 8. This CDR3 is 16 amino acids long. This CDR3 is CASSWTSGSGAYEQYF. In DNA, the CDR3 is TGCGCCAGCAGCTGGACTAGCGGGAGTGGGGCATACGAGCAGTACTTC.

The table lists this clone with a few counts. DNA for the CDR3: TGTGCCAGCTCACCGGACGGGGAAAGATATGGCTACACCTTC. This codes for CASSPDGERYGYTF. The J gene is TRBJ1-2, the V gene TRBV18; unclear D gene. Germline V gene lookup returns CDR1 KGHSH and CDR2 LQKENI. The V end was cut by 3 bases, the J end by 5 bases, with 13 bases between. The CDR3 contains 14 residues.

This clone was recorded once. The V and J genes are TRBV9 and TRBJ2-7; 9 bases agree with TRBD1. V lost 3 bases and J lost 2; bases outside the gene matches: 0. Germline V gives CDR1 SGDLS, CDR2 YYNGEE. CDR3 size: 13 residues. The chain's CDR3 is CASSGQGAYEQYF. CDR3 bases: TGTGCCAGCAGCGGACAGGGGGCCTACGAGCAGTACTTC.

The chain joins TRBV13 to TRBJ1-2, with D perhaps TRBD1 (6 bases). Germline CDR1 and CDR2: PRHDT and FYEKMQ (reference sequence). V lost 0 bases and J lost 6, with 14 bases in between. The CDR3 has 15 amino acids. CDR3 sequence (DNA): TGTGCCAGCAGCTTAGGGGATACAGGGATTGATGGCTACACCTTC. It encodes CASSLGDTGIDGYTF.

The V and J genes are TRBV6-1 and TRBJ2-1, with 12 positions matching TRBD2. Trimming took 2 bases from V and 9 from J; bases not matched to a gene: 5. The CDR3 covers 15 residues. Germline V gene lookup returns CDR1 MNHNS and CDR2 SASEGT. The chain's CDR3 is CASSELAGGLGEQFF. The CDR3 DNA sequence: TGTGCCAGCAGTGAACTAGCGGGAGGGCTAGGTGAGCAGTTCTTC.

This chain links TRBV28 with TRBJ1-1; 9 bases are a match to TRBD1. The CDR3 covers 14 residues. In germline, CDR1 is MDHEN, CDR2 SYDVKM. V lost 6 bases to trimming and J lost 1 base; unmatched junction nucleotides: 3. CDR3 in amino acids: CASRTGGKNTEAFF. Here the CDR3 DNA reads TGTGCCAGCAGAACAGGGGGCAAGAACACTGAAGCTTTCTTT.

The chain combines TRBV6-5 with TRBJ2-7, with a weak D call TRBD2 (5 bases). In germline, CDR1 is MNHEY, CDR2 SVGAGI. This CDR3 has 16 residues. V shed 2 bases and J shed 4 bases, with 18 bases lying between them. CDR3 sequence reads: CASSYGTSPSGYEQYF. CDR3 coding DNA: TGTGCCAGCAGTTACGGCACTAGTCCCAGTGGGTACGAGCAGTACTTC.

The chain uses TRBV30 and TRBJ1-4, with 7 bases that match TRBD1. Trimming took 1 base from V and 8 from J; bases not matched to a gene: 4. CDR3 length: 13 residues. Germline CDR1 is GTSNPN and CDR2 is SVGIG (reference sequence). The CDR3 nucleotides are TGTGCCTGGAGTGACAGGGGATCCGAAAAACTGTTTTTT. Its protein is CAWSDRGSEKLFF.

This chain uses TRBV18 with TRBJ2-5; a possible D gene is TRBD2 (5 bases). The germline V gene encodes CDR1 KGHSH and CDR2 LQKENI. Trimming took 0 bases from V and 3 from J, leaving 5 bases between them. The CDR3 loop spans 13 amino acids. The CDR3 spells CASSPPGEETQYF. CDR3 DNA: TGTGCCAGCTCACCACCCGGGGAAGAGACCCAGTACTTC. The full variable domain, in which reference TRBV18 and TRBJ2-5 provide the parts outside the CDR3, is NAGVMQNPRHLVRRRGQEARLRCSPMKGHSHVYWYRQLPEEGLKFMVYLQKENIIDESGMPKERFSAEFPKEGPSILRIQQVVRGDSAAYFCASSPPGEETQYFGPGTRLLVL.

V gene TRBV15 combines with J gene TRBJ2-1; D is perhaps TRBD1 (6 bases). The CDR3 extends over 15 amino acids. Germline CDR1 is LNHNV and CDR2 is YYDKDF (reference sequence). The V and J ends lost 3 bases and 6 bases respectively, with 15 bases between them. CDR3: CATSRIDRSLNEQFF. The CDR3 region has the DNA TGTGCCACCAGCAGGATAGACAGGTCGCTCAATGAGCAGTTCTTC.

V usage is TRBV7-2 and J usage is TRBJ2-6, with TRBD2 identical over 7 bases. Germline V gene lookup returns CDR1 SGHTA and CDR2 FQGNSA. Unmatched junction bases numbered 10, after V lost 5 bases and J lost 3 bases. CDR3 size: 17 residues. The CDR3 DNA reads TGTGCCAGCAGCCCCAATCGGGGAGGGGATGGGGCCAACGTCCTGACTTTC. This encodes CASSPNRGGDGANVLTF.

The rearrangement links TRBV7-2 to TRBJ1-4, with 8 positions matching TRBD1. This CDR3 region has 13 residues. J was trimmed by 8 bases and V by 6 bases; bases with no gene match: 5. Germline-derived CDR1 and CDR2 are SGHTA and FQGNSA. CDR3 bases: TGTGCCAGCAGAGGACAGGGTGGGGAAAAACTGTTTTTT. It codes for CASRGQGGEKLFF.

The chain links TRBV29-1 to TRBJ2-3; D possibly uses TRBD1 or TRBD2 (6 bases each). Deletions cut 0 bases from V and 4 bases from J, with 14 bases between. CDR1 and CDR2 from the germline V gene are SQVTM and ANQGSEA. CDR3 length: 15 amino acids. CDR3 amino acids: CSVEDWGALPDTQYF. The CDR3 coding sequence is TGCAGCGTTGAAGATTGGGGGGCCCTACCAGATACGCAGTATTTT.

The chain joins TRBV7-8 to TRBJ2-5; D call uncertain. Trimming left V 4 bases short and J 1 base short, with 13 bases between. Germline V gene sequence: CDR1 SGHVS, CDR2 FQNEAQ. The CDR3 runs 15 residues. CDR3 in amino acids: CASSSGLSAQETQYF. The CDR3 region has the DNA TGTGCCAGCAGCTCTGGATTATCCGCCCAAGAGACCCAGTACTTC.

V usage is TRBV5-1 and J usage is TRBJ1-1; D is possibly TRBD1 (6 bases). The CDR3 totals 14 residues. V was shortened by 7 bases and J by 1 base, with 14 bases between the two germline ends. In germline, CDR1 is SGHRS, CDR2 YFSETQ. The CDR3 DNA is TGCGCCAGCGGGCAGCAGACAGGGAACACTGAAGCTTTCTTT. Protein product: CASGQQTGNTEAFF.

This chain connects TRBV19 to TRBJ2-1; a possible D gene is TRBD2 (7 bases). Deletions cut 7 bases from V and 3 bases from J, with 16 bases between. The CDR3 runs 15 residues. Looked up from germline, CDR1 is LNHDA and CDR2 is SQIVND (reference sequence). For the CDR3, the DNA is TGTGCCAGTACCCTAGGGGGGGAGTACTACAATGAGCAGTTCTTC. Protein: CASTLGGEYYNEQFF.

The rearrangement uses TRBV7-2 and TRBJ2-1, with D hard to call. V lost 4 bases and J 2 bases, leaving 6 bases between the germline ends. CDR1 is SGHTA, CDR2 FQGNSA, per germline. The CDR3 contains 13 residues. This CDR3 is CASSSPAYNEQFF. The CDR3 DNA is TGTGCCAGCAGCTCCCCGGCCTACAATGAGCAGTTCTTC. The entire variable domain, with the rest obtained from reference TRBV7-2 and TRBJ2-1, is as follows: GAGVSQSPSNKVTEKGKDVELRCDPISGHTALYWYRQSLGQGLEFLIYFQGNSAPDKSGLPSDRFSAERTGGSVSTLTIQRTQQEDSAVYLCASSSPAYNEQFFGPGTRLTVL.

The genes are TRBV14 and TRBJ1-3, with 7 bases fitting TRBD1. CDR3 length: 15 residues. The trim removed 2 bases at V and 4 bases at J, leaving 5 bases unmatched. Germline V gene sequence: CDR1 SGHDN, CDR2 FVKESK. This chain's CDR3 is CASSQLPGQGNTIYF. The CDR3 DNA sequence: TGTGCCAGCAGCCAATTACCGGGACAGGGAAACACCATATATTTT.

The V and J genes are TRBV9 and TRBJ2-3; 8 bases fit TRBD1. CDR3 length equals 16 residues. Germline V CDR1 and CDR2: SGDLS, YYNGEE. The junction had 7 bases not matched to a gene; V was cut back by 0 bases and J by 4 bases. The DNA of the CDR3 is TGTGCCAGCAGCGTAGACAGGGGGAGTCATGCAGATACGCAGTATTTT. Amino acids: CASSVDRGSHADTQYF.

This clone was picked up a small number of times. The chain's CDR3 is CASTSGLGTEAFF. CDR3 DNA sequence: TGCGCCAGCACCTCAGGGTTAGGCACTGAAGCTTTCTTT. The genes are TRBV5-1 and TRBJ1-1; D possibly corresponds to TRBD1 (5 bases). V lost 6 bases, J lost 4 bases, and 13 bases lay in between. The CDR3 is made up of 13 amino acids. Germline lookup yields CDR1 SGHRS and CDR2 YFSETQ.

The CDR3 coding sequence is TGTGCCAGCAGCTCCTTCACTAGCGGGGACACAGATACGCAGTATTTT. This encodes CASSSFTSGDTDTQYF. This chain joins TRBV11-2 and TRBJ2-3, with 10 nucleotides matching TRBD2. The length of the CDR3 is 16 residues. The ends lost 4 bases at V and 2 bases at J; junction bases unmatched: 6. Germline-derived CDR1 and CDR2 are SGHAT and FQNNGV.

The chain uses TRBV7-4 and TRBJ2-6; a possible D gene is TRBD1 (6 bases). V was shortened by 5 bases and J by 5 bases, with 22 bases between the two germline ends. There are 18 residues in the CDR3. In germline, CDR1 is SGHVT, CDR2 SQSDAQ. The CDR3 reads CASSDQDSSQSRANVLTF. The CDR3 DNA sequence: TGTGCCAGCAGCGACCAGGACAGCTCACAAAGTCGGGCCAACGTCCTGACTTTC.

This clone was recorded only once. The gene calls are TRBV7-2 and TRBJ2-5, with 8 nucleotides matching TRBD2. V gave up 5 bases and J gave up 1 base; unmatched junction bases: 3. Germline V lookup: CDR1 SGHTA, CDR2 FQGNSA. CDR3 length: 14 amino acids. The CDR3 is CASSQGTSQETQYF. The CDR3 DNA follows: TGTGCCAGCAGCCAAGGGACTAGCCAAGAGACCCAGTACTTC.

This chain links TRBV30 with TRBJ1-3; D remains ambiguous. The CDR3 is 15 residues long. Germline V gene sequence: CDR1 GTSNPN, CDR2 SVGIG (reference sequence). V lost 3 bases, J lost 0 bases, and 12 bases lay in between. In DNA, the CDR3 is TGTGCCTGGAGCAGAGACTCCGGCTCTGGAAACACCATATATTTT. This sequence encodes CAWSRDSGSGNTIYF.

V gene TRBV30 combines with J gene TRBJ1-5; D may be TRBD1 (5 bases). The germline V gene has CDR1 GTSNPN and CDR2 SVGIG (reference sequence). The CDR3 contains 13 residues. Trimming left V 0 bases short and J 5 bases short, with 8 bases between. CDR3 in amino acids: CAWSVQDHQPQHF. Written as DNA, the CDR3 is TGTGCCTGGAGTGTACAGGACCATCAGCCCCAGCATTTT.

CDR3 coding DNA: TGTGCCTGGAGTCTGGCCCAGACGGGGGCCCTGAACACTGAAGCTTTCTTT. It translates to CAWSLAQTGALNTEAFF. This chain links TRBV30 with TRBJ1-1, with D perhaps matching TRBD1 (6 bases). The V end was cut by 2 bases, the J end by 0 bases, with 19 bases between. This CDR3 has 17 amino acids. Germline-derived CDR1 and CDR2 are GTSNPN and SVGIG (reference sequence).

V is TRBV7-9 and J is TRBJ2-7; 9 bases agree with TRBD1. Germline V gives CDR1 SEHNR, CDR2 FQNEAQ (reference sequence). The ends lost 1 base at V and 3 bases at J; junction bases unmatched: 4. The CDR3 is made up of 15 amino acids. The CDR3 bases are TGTGCCAGCAGCTTAGAGGGACAGGGTTTCTACGAGCAGTACTTC. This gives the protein CASSLEGQGFYEQYF.

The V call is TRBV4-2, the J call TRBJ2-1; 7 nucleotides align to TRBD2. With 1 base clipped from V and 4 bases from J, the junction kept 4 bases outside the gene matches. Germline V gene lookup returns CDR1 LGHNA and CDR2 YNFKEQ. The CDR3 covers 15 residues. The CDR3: CASSQAPSGYNEQFF. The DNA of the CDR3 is TGTGCCAGCAGCCAAGCGCCTAGCGGATACAATGAGCAGTTCTTC.

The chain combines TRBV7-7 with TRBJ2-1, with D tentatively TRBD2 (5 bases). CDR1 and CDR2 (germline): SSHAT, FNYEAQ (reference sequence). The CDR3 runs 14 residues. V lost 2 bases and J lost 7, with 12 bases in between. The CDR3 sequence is CASSLNTLANEQFF. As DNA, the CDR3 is TGTGCCAGCAGCTTAAACACCTTAGCGAATGAGCAGTTCTTC.